One sample yielded the 29 T cell receptor beta chains listed below, sequenced in a study of cytomegalovirus exposure and HLA in healthy donors. PCR was performed using 60 Vbeta and 13 Jbeta primers. The repertoire was sequenced with immunoSEQ multiplex PCR; TCRdb's copy has only in-frame clones and lacks some. Among around 54,000 clones listed, 80% were seen once. Sequencing used PBMCs. The receptors shown here come from a man aged 30 to 45 in good health and CMV-seropositive.

The chain carries TRBV27 and TRBJ2-3; no firm D call. CDR3 length equals 15 residues. Germline lookup yields CDR1 MNHEY and CDR2 SMNVEV (reference sequence). V lost 5 bases to trimming and J lost 4 bases, with 16 bases between them. CDR3 nucleotide sequence: TGTGCCAGCAGTCGACCCCCGCCTAGGCCAGATACGCAGTATTTT. This encodes CASSRPPPRPDTQYF.

This chain links TRBV27 with TRBJ2-7; D possibly corresponds to TRBD2 (5 bases). With 4 bases removed from V and 3 bases from J, the gap between germline ends came to 13 bases. The V gene's germline CDR1 is MNHEY and CDR2 SMNVEV (reference sequence). The CDR3 contains 14 residues. Written as DNA, the CDR3 is TGTGCCAGCAGTTCCCAGCGGATAAGCTACGAGCAGTACTTC. This codes for CASSSQRISYEQYF.

The rearrangement joins TRBV9 to TRBJ2-3; 8 bases are shared with TRBD2. The CDR3 extends over 17 amino acids. The germline V gene encodes CDR1 SGDLS and CDR2 YYNGEE. The ends lost 0 bases at V and 3 bases at J; junction bases unmatched: 9. CDR3 DNA sequence: TGTGCCAGCAGCGTAGGGGTAAGCGGGGGATCGACAGATACGCAGTATTTT. This encodes CASSVGVSGGSTDTQYF. Drawing the rest from reference TRBV9 and TRBJ2-3, the complete variable domain is DSGVTQTPKHLITATGQRVTLRCSPRSGDLSVYWYQQSLDQGLQFLIQYYNGEERAKGNILERFSAQQFPDLHSELNLSSLELGDSALYFCASSVGVSGGSTDTQYFGPGTRLTVL.

The chain employs TRBV7-9 and TRBJ1-2; TRBD1 matches at 7 bases. Germline assignment: CDR1 SEHNR and CDR2 FQNEAQ (reference sequence). V lost 5 bases and J lost 8; bases outside the gene matches: 8. This CDR3 contains 13 residues. This CDR3 is CASSLQGVGGYTF. The CDR3 region has the DNA TGTGCCAGCAGCCTTCAGGGGGTCGGGGGCTACACCTTC.

Points on this clone: Because the CDR3 is missing its conserved closing phenylalanine or tryptophan, this is likely a read error. The chain employs TRBV5-8 and TRBJ1-5, with TRBD1 identical over 7 bases. Germline V gives CDR1 SGHTS, CDR2 YDEGEE. The length of the CDR3 is 16 residues. V gave up 0 bases and J gave up 6 bases; unmatched junction bases: 9. The CDR3 bases are TGTGCCAGCAGCTTGGAGACAGGGAAGGGGAGTCAGCCCCAGCATCTT. Translated: CASSLETGKGSQPQHL.

This clone was seen only a few times. The V and J genes are TRBV5-1 and TRBJ1-1; unclear D gene. Germline CDR1 reads SGHRS; CDR2 reads YFSETQ. V was clipped by 0 bases and J by 2 bases, with 8 bases between them. The CDR3 length is 14 residues. CDR3: CASSLESRNTEAFF. CDR3 coding DNA: TGCGCCAGCAGCTTGGAGAGTCGTAACACTGAAGCTTTCTTT.

This clone was seen only a few times. The V gene is TRBV19, the J gene TRBJ2-5; 11 bases fit TRBD2. This CDR3 contains 15 residues. Per the germline V gene, CDR1 is LNHDA and CDR2 is SQIVND (reference sequence). J was trimmed by 4 bases and V by 3 bases; bases with no gene match: 4. CDR3 nucleotide sequence: TGTGCCAGTAGTATTGCCGGGACTAGCGGAGAGACCCAGTACTTC. Protein product: CASSIAGTSGETQYF.

The J gene is TRBJ2-2, the V gene TRBV5-4, with D maybe TRBD2 (6 bases). Trimming stripped 4 bases from V and 1 base from J, with 14 bases between. Looked up from germline, CDR1 is SGHNT and CDR2 is YYREEE (reference sequence). The CDR3 runs to 16 residues. CDR3 in amino acids: CASSEATSRNTGELFF. The CDR3 DNA is TGTGCCAGCAGCGAAGCGACTAGTAGGAACACCGGGGAGCTGTTTTTT.

The rearrangement joins TRBV6-1 to TRBJ1-1; 8 nucleotides match TRBD1. V lost 4 bases and J lost 4; bases outside the gene matches: 5. The germline V gene encodes CDR1 MNHNS and CDR2 SASEGT. This CDR3 contains 14 residues. In DNA form, the CDR3 reads TGTGCCAGCAGTGGTCAGGGGGCCGTCACTGAAGCTTTCTTT. It encodes CASSGQGAVTEAFF.

This chain connects TRBV10-3 to TRBJ1-2; possibly TRBD1 for D (5 bases). The ends were cut back, 0 bases at V and 7 bases at J, with 15 bases in the middle. The germline V gene encodes CDR1 ENHRY and CDR2 SYGVKD. The CDR3 extends over 15 amino acids. CDR3 in DNA: TGTGCCATCAGTGAGTCCGGGAGGGGTTTTGCTGGCTACACCTTC. Amino acids: CAISESGRGFAGYTF.

V and J are TRBV5-4 and TRBJ2-4; 7 bases fit TRBD1. The CDR3 is made up of 14 amino acids. V shed 1 base, J shed 9 bases, and the junction held 7 bases outside the gene matches. CDR1 and CDR2 (germline): SGHNT, YYREEE (reference sequence). The CDR3 DNA is TGTGCCAGCAGCTTGCCCGGACAGGCAAGCATTCAGTACTTC. The encoded protein is CASSLPGQASIQYF.

This clone is a singleton in its sample. The CDR3: CAGGTGESNQPQHF. CDR3 nucleotides: TGTGCCGGAGGGACAGGGGAAAGCAATCAGCCCCAGCATTTT. This rearrangement joins TRBV30 to TRBJ1-5; TRBD1 aligns across 10 bases. The CDR3 has 14 amino acids. Germline-derived CDR1 and CDR2 are GTSNPN and SVGIG (reference sequence). The V segment lost 8 bases and the J segment 1 base; nucleotides outside the gene matches: 5.

The CDR3 nucleotides read TGTGCCAGCAGCTTAGTCAGGGGGGAAGATACGCAGTATTTT. Amino acid sequence: CASSLVRGEDTQYF. This rearrangement joins TRBV7-9 to TRBJ2-3; tentatively, D is TRBD1 (7 bases). V lost 1 base, J lost 5 bases, and 10 bases lay in between. This CDR3 region has 14 residues. The germline V gene has CDR1 SEHNR and CDR2 FQNEAQ (reference sequence).

Here the CDR3 DNA reads TGTGCCAGTAGTAGGACAGATAAAGTAGGCCAGCCCCAGCATTTT. This encodes CASSRTDKVGQPQHF. The V call is TRBV19, the J call TRBJ1-5; D possibly corresponds to TRBD1 (6 bases). The CDR3 is made up of 15 amino acids. Germline CDR1 and CDR2: LNHDA and SQIVND (reference sequence). V gave up 4 bases and J gave up 7 bases, with 17 bases separating them.

This clone was observed once. V gene TRBV5-1 combines with J gene TRBJ1-6; TRBD1 is a possible D gene (5 bases). The V gene's germline CDR1 is SGHRS and CDR2 YFSETQ. V was cut by 2 bases and J by 10 bases, with 16 bases left in between. This CDR3 has 15 amino acids. This chain's CDR3 is CASSFNGRGGSPLHF. In nucleotides, the CDR3 is TGCGCCAGCAGCTTTAATGGGAGGGGTGGCTCACCCCTCCACTTT.

The CDR3 DNA reads as TGTGCCAGCAGTTTCGTTGCGGGGGCCCGGATTGGCTACACCTTC. Translating it yields CASSFVAGARIGYTF. V and J are TRBV28 and TRBJ1-2; D may be TRBD1 (6 bases). There are 15 residues in the CDR3. With 3 bases removed from V and 7 bases from J, the gap between germline ends came to 18 bases. Germline CDR1 reads MDHEN; CDR2 reads SYDVKM.

CDR3 DNA: TGTGCCAGCAGCTTAGCCGGGACAGCCGATGGCTACACCTTC. Its protein product is CASSLAGTADGYTF. The chain uses TRBV7-9 and TRBJ1-2; TRBD1 agrees at 7 bases. V was pared by 0 bases and J by 6 bases, with 4 bases of the junction left unmatched. Germline loops: CDR1 SEHNR, CDR2 FQNEAQ (reference sequence). This CDR3 spans 14 amino acids. The complete variable domain, with remaining parts taken from reference TRBV7-9 and TRBJ1-2, reads DTGVSQNPRHKITKRGQNVTFRCDPISEHNRLYWYRQTLGQGPEFLTYFQNEAQLEKSRLLSDRFSAERPKGSFSTLEIQRTEQGDSAMYLCASSLAGTADGYTFGSGTRLTVV.

Of note for this clone: One junction end disagrees with the germline gene, perhaps due to a read error. V is TRBV7-9 and J is TRBJ1-1; 12 bases align to TRBD1. The CDR3 is made up of 17 amino acids. The V gene's germline CDR1 is SEHNR and CDR2 FQNEAQ (reference sequence). The CDR3 loop reads CSSSSGTGGVGDTEAFF. DNA of the CDR3: TGTTCCAGCAGCTCCGGGACAGGGGGCGTCGGGGACACTGAAGCTTTCTTT. Together with reference TRBV7-9 and TRBJ1-1, the CDR3 gives the full variable domain: DTGVSQNPRHKITKRGQNVTFRCDPISEHNRLYWYRQTLGQGPEFLTYFQNEAQLEKSRLLSDRFSAERPKGSFSTLEIQRTEQGDSAMYLCSSSSGTGGVGDTEAFFGQGTRLTVV.

V is TRBV29-1 and J is TRBJ2-1; D is unclear. This CDR3 contains 15 residues. CDR1 is SQVTM and CDR2 is ANQGSEA in the germline V gene. Trimming shortened V by 0 bases and J by 0 bases, and 9 bases separated the two germline ends. The CDR3 sequence: CSVEDLRSSYNEQFF. The CDR3 region has the DNA TGCAGCGTTGAAGATCTGAGGTCCTCCTACAATGAGCAGTTCTTC.

The CDR3 reads CASSQDEDGAIRGKETQYF. CDR3 in DNA: TGTGCCAGCAGCCAAGACGAAGATGGAGCGATTAGGGGAAAAGAGACCCAGTACTTC. The V and J genes are TRBV14 and TRBJ2-5, with D possibly matching TRBD1 (5 bases). CDR1 is SGHDN, CDR2 FVKESK, per germline. The V end lost 0 bases, the J end lost 3 bases, and 23 bases lay between the germline ends. The CDR3 runs 19 residues.

The CDR3 nucleotides read TGTGCCAGCAGCACCTCCCGACAGGGTGGATATGGCTACACCTTC. It is translated as CASSTSRQGGYGYTF. The genes are TRBV7-8 and TRBJ1-2; TRBD1 agrees at 7 bases. The CDR3 totals 15 residues. The junction had 11 bases not matched to a gene; V was cut back by 5 bases and J by 5 bases. Germline V gene lookup returns CDR1 SGHVS and CDR2 FQNEAQ.

The chain recombines TRBV25-1 with TRBJ1-2, with 9 bases matching TRBD1. V was clipped by 4 bases and J by 10 bases; unmatched bases: 4. Germline CDR1 and CDR2: MGHDK and SYGVNS. The CDR3 is made up of 12 amino acids. This CDR3 is CASSARDRDYTF. CDR3 nucleotides: TGTGCCAGCAGTGCCCGGGACAGGGACTACACCTTC.

Comments on this clone: At one boundary the junction diverges from the germline segment, which might be a read error. The chain is built from TRBV9 and TRBJ1-5; 7 bases fit TRBD1. The CDR3 covers 17 residues. Germline CDR1 SGDLS, CDR2 YYNGEE. For the CDR3, the DNA is TGTGCCAACAGCGTTAGGAGGAGGGGGCTATTTAACCAGCCCCAGCATTTT. Translating it yields CANSVRRRGLFNQPQHF.

V gene TRBV2 combines with J gene TRBJ1-6; D perhaps matches TRBD1 (5 bases). V dropped 4 bases and J dropped 1 base, with 14 bases sitting between them. CDR3 length equals 17 residues. The germline gives CDR1 SNHLY, CDR2 FYNNEI. CDR3 loop: CASSVLGVNSYNSPLHF. The CDR3 nucleotides read TGTGCCAGCAGTGTGTTAGGGGTGAATTCCTATAATTCACCCCTCCACTTT.

This chain links TRBV11-1 with TRBJ2-7; D possibly corresponds to TRBD1 (5 bases). The CDR3 loop spans 14 amino acids. Germline-derived CDR1 and CDR2 are SGHAT and FQDESV (reference sequence). The V end lost 5 bases, the J end lost 2 bases, and 13 bases lay between the germline ends. CDR3 amino acids: CASSPFDRPYEQYF. CDR3 in DNA: TGTGCCAGCAGCCCGTTCGACAGACCCTACGAGCAGTACTTC.

The rearrangement joins TRBV6-6 to TRBJ2-1; 8 nucleotides agree with TRBD2. This CDR3 comprises 15 residues. The ends lost 5 bases at V and 9 bases at J; junction bases unmatched: 12. The germline gives CDR1 MNHNY, CDR2 SVGAGI (reference sequence). The CDR3 sequence is CASSPPETGGREQFF. The CDR3 DNA is TGTGCCAGCAGTCCGCCGGAGACGGGGGGGCGTGAGCAGTTCTTC.

This clone has only one observation. This rearrangement joins TRBV19 to TRBJ2-2; D is possibly TRBD1 (5 bases). V gave up 4 bases and J gave up 0 bases, with 12 bases separating them. Germline lookup yields CDR1 LNHDA and CDR2 SQIVND (reference sequence). The CDR3 length is 16 residues. The CDR3 is CASSKMDTTNTGELFF. The CDR3 region has the DNA TGTGCCAGTAGTAAGATGGACACCACGAACACCGGGGAGCTGTTTTTT. The full variable domain, in which reference TRBV19 and TRBJ2-2 provide the parts outside the CDR3, is DGGITQSPKYLFRKEGQNVTLSCEQNLNHDAMYWYRQDPGQGLRLIYYSQIVNDFQKGDIAEGYSVSREKKESFPLTVTSAQKNPTAFYLCASSKMDTTNTGELFFGEGSRLTVL.

This clone showed up just a few times. This chain links TRBV5-5 with TRBJ2-7, with TRBD1 identical over 7 bases. The CDR3 runs 12 residues. Germline V gene lookup returns CDR1 SGHKS and CDR2 YYEKEE (reference sequence). V was pared by 2 bases and J by 7 bases, with 3 bases of the junction left unmatched. In DNA form, the CDR3 reads TGTGCCAGCAGCTTTACAGGGGAGGAGCAGTACTTC. Amino acid sequence: CASSFTGEEQYF.

This chain links TRBV30 with TRBJ1-1, with a possible D match to TRBD1 (5 bases). Between the trimmed V and J ends, which lost 1 base and 4 bases, there was a span of 7 bases. Germline CDR1 is GTSNPN and CDR2 is SVGIG (reference sequence). This CDR3 has 12 residues. Written as DNA, the CDR3 is TGTGCCTGGAGTGAGGGGCCCACTGAAGCTTTCTTT. Its translation: CAWSEGPTEAFF. The variable domain in full, completed from reference TRBV30 and TRBJ1-1, reads SQTIHQWPATLVQPVGSPLSLECTVEGTSNPNLYWYRQAAGRGLQLLFYSVGIGQISSEVPQNLSASRPQDRQFILSSKKLLLSDSGFYLCAWSEGPTEAFFGQGTRLTVV.